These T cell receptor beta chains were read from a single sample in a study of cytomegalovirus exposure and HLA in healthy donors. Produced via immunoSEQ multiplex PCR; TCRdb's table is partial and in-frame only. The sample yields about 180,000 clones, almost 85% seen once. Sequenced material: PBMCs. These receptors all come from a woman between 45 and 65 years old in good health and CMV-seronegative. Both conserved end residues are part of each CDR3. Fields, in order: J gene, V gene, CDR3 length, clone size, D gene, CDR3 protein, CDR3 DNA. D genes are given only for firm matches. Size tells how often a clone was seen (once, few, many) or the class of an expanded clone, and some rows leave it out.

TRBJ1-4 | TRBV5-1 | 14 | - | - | CASSLGGQNEKLFF | TGCGCCAGCAGCTTGGGGGGGCAAAATGAAAAACTGTTTTTT
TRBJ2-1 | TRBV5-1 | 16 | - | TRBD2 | CASSPSGTTDYNEQFF | TGCGCCAGCAGCCCGTCCGGGACTACCGACTACAATGAGCAGTTCTTC
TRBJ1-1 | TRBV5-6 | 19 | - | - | CASSLGTARWSPMNTEAFF | TGTGCCAGCAGCTTGGGGACAGCCCGCTGGAGTCCAATGAACACTGAAGCTTTCTTT
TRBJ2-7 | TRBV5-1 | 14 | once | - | CASSSHQGSYEQYF | TGCGCCAGCAGCTCCCACCAGGGATCCTACGAGCAGTACTTC
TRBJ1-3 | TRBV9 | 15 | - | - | CASSVEGTYGNTIYF | TGTGCCAGCAGCGTAGAGGGGACTTATGGAAACACCATATATTTT
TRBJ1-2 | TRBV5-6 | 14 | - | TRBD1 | CASSATQGALDYTF | TGTGCCAGCAGCGCCACACAGGGGGCGCTGGACTACACCTTC
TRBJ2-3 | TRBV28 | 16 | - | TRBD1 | CASSSPGQVSTDTQYF | TGTGCCAGCAGTTCCCCGGGACAGGTTAGCACAGATACGCAGTATTTT
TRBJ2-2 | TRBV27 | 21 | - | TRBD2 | CASSLSWDRRTSGRATGELFF | TGTGCCAGCAGTTTATCGTGGGACAGGAGGACTAGCGGGAGGGCCACCGGGGAGCTGTTTTTT
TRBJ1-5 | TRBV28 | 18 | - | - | CASSYPVAPGGGNQPQHF | TGTGCCAGCAGTTATCCGGTGGCTCCCGGGGGGGGCAATCAGCCCCAGCATTTT
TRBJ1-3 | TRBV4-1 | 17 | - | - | CASSQGFRVISGNTIYF | TGCGCCAGCAGCCAAGGGTTCAGGGTCATCTCTGGAAACACCATATATTTT
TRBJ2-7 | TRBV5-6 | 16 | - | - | CASRGGPAGPVWAQYF | TGTGCCAGCAGGGGTGGGCCAGCGGGCCCCGTCTGGGCGCAGTACTTC
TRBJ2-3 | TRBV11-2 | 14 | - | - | CASSLTVYRDTQYF | TGTGCCAGCAGCTTAACGGTTTACCGAGATACGCAGTATTTT
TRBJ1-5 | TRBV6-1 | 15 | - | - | CASKAEVYSNQPQHF | TGTGCCAGCAAGGCTGAGGTATATAGCAATCAGCCCCAGCATTTT